The T cell receptor beta chain under discussion was sequenced for a study of shared clonotypes between healthy human individuals. Execution of the assay was at deep level. Assay used: immunoSEQ multiplex PCR; TCRdb lists only in-frame clones, some missing. The repertoire consists of more than 2 million clones, with about 94% occurring once and the leading ten covering 0.1% to 0.15%. Trimming removed 1 base from V and 5 bases from J; junction bases left unmatched: 4. The CDR3 has 15 residues. Germline-derived CDR1 and CDR2 are MGHRA and YSYEKL. CD4+ cells were split into CD45RA+ naive and CD45RA-negative memory subsets.

Sequenced sample: naive CD4+ T cells sorted from blood. Subset in this sample: CD45RA+ positively selected. This receptor was obtained from a man between 18 and 35 years old in good health. The rearrangement links TRBV4-1 to TRBJ1-1; 10 nucleotides agree with TRBD1. The CDR3 bases are TGCGCCAGCAGCCAAGGGGGGGACAGGGGAACTGAAGCTTTCTTT. It codes for CASSQGGDRGTEAFF.